These T cell receptor beta chains were read from a single sample in a study of T-cell memory formation after mild COVID-19. Using its own MiXCR run on the 5' RACE reads, TCRdb lists one record per CDR3 protein. The sample includes around 130,000 distinct CDR3 sequences, roughly 6.2% of them seen just once. Sequenced material: PBMCs or a T cell subset sorted from them (not recorded which). These receptor sequences come from an adult woman who had mild COVID-19 (a few samples of this study predate the infection). Cell type and time point are not known. Both conserved end residues are part of each CDR3. D genes are given only for firm matches. Expanded clones are given a class, and other clones once, few, many or no size at all.

V gene: TRBV7-9; J gene: TRBJ2-1; D gene: TRBD2; clone size: many; CDR3 DNA: TGTGCCAGCAGCTTAGCGGGGACTAGCGGCATTTACAATGAGCAGTTCTTC; CDR3 protein: CASSLAGTSGIYNEQFF
V gene: TRBV7-2; J gene: TRBJ2-1; D gene: TRBD2; clone size: many; CDR3 DNA: TGTGCCAGCAGCTTAATTAGGTCGGGACTAGCGGGAGATAAGTTCTTC; CDR3 protein: CASSLIRSGLAGDKFF
V gene: TRBV5-1; J gene: TRBJ1-4; D gene: TRBD1; clone size: .; CDR3 DNA: TGCGCCAGCAGCGCGAGAGACAGGGCAACTAATGAAAAACTGTTTTTT; CDR3 protein: CASSARDRATNEKLFF
V gene: TRBV12-3/TRBV12-4; J gene: TRBJ2-1; D gene: TRBD2; clone size: many; CDR3 DNA: TGTGCCAGCAGTCTAGACCTAGGGGAGGGATTCTTC; CDR3 protein: CASSLDLGEGFF
V gene: TRBV29-1; J gene: TRBJ2-5; D gene: .; clone size: few; CDR3 DNA: TGCAGCGTTGAGGGCAGGATGAAAGAGACCCAGTACTTC; CDR3 protein: CSVEGRMKETQYF
V gene: TRBV28; J gene: TRBJ2-2; D gene: TRBD2; clone size: many; CDR3 DNA: TGTGCCAGCAGTTTAGCGGGAGGTTCCAGCGGGGAGCTGTTTTTT; CDR3 protein: CASSLAGGSSGELFF
V gene: TRBV7-2; J gene: TRBJ1-2; D gene: .; clone size: .; CDR3 DNA: TGTGCCAGCAGCTTAGGCCGGGGCTACACCTTC; CDR3 protein: CASSLGRGYTF
V gene: TRBV10-3; J gene: TRBJ2-7; D gene: TRBD1; clone size: many; CDR3 DNA: TGTGCCATCCGGGACAGGGGGCAAGAGCAGTACTTC; CDR3 protein: CAIRDRGQEQYF
V gene: TRBV7-9; J gene: TRBJ2-7; D gene: .; clone size: .; CDR3 DNA: TGTGCCAGCAGCTTTGTAGGGGACAACTACGAGCAGTACTTC; CDR3 protein: CASSFVGDNYEQYF
V gene: TRBV5-1; J gene: TRBJ1-2; D gene: .; clone size: few; CDR3 DNA: TGCGCCAGCAGCTTGGAGTCAGGGACCAACTATGGCTACACCTTC; CDR3 protein: CASSLESGTNYGYTF
V gene: TRBV12-3/TRBV12-4; J gene: TRBJ2-5; D gene: TRBD2; clone size: few; CDR3 DNA: TGTGCCAGCAGTTTAGAGGGCGGGAGGGCCGGAGAGACCCAGTACTTC; CDR3 protein: CASSLEGGRAGETQYF
V gene: TRBV29-1; J gene: TRBJ2-5; D gene: .; clone size: many; CDR3 DNA: TGCAGCCATGGTGGACAGCTTCAAGAGACCCAGTACTTC; CDR3 protein: CSHGGQLQETQYF
V gene: TRBV7-9; J gene: TRBJ1-2; D gene: .; clone size: .; CDR3 DNA: TGTGCCAGCAGCTCCCTACAGCGGGGCTACACCTTC; CDR3 protein: CASSSLQRGYTF
V gene: TRBV5-1; J gene: TRBJ1-1; D gene: TRBD1; clone size: few; CDR3 DNA: TGCGCCAGCAGCCCCCGGACAGGGATGAACACTGAAGCTTTCTTT; CDR3 protein: CASSPRTGMNTEAFF
V gene: TRBV30; J gene: TRBJ1-1; D gene: .; clone size: few; CDR3 DNA: TGTGCCTGGAGTGCGTTTGGGTCCGCGAACACTGAAGCTTTCTTT; CDR3 protein: CAWSAFGSANTEAFF
V gene: TRBV5-1; J gene: TRBJ2-5; D gene: TRBD1; clone size: many; CDR3 DNA: TGCGCCAGCAGCTTCGGGACAGTTCAAGAGACCCAGTACTTC; CDR3 protein: CASSFGTVQETQYF
V gene: TRBV25-1; J gene: TRBJ1-4; D gene: .; clone size: .; CDR3 DNA: TGTGCCAGTTCTCGGGTGGCCGAAGCTGGAAAACTGTTTTTT; CDR3 protein: CASSRVAEAGKLFF
V gene: TRBV7-2; J gene: TRBJ2-5; D gene: .; clone size: .; CDR3 DNA: TGTGCCAGCAGCTTTTCCGTGGGGCAAGAGACCCAGTACTTC; CDR3 protein: CASSFSVGQETQYF
V gene: TRBV11-2; J gene: TRBJ2-3; D gene: .; clone size: few; CDR3 DNA: TGTGCCAGCAGCCATCCCGGGAAGTATACGCAGTATTTT; CDR3 protein: CASSHPGKYTQYF
V gene: TRBV10-3; J gene: TRBJ2-3; D gene: TRBD2; clone size: few; CDR3 DNA: TGTGCCATCAAGGGGACTAGCGGGAGGACAGATACGCAGTATTTT; CDR3 protein: CAIKGTSGRTDTQYF
V gene: TRBV19; J gene: TRBJ2-5; D gene: .; clone size: .; CDR3 DNA: TGTGCCAGTAGTCCCGCAGCGGTCCAAGAGACCCAGTACTTC; CDR3 protein: CASSPAAVQETQYF
V gene: TRBV12-3/TRBV12-4; J gene: TRBJ1-5; D gene: .; clone size: few; CDR3 DNA: TGTGCCAGCAGTTTAGGGAGCAGCAATCAGCCCCAGCATTTT; CDR3 protein: CASSLGSSNQPQHF
V gene: TRBV19; J gene: TRBJ1-5; D gene: .; clone size: .; CDR3 DNA: TGTGCCAGTAGTATTCGGGGGGTTGGCAATCAGCCCCAGCATTTT; CDR3 protein: CASSIRGVGNQPQHF
V gene: TRBV30; J gene: TRBJ2-7; D gene: TRBD1; clone size: .; CDR3 DNA: TGTGCCTGGGGGGGACAGCTCTACGAGCAGTACTTC; CDR3 protein: CAWGGQLYEQYF
V gene: TRBV15; J gene: TRBJ1-1; D gene: .; clone size: many; CDR3 DNA: TGTGCCACCAGCAGAGACAGGGGTGTCACTGAAGCTTTCTTT; CDR3 protein: CATSRDRGVTEAFF
V gene: TRBV7-2; J gene: TRBJ2-7; D gene: TRBD1; clone size: .; CDR3 DNA: TGTGCCAGCAGCCCAGACAGGGGCGGCTACGAGCAGTACTTC; CDR3 protein: CASSPDRGGYEQYF
V gene: TRBV7-8; J gene: TRBJ2-2; D gene: TRBD2; clone size: few; CDR3 DNA: TGTGCCAGCAGCTTAATTTACGCCCACGGGACTAGCGCCGGGGAGCTGTTTTTT; CDR3 protein: CASSLIYAHGTSAGELFF
V gene: TRBV30; J gene: TRBJ1-6; D gene: TRBD1; clone size: .; CDR3 DNA: TGTGCCTGGGCGACAGGGTCTAATTCACCCCTCCACTTT; CDR3 protein: CAWATGSNSPLHF
V gene: TRBV20-1; J gene: TRBJ2-1; D gene: .; clone size: .; CDR3 DNA: TGCAGTGCTAGCGGGGCAGGGGCCCATGAGCAGTTCTTC; CDR3 protein: CSASGAGAHEQFF
V gene: TRBV9; J gene: TRBJ1-6; D gene: .; clone size: few; CDR3 DNA: TGTGCCAGCAGCGTAGTAGGGCAAGGCGTGTCACCCCTCCACTTT; CDR3 protein: CASSVVGQGVSPLHF
V gene: TRBV7-9; J gene: TRBJ1-1; D gene: .; clone size: .; CDR3 DNA: TGTGCCAGCAGCTCGACAAGAGAAGCTTTCTTT; CDR3 protein: CASSSTREAFF
V gene: TRBV29-1; J gene: TRBJ1-1; D gene: .; clone size: many; CDR3 DNA: TGCAGCCTCCGCCCAATGAACACTGAAGCTTTCTTT; CDR3 protein: CSLRPMNTEAFF
V gene: TRBV5-1; J gene: TRBJ2-7; D gene: .; clone size: few; CDR3 DNA: TGCGCCAGCAGCTTGGGTTCGGCGTACGAGCAGTACTTC; CDR3 protein: CASSLGSAYEQYF
V gene: TRBV6-5; J gene: TRBJ2-3; D gene: .; clone size: many; CDR3 DNA: TGTGCCAGCAGATCCGGGCTAACCCCTACGCAGTATTTT; CDR3 protein: CASRSGLTPTQYF
V gene: TRBV20-1; J gene: TRBJ2-2; D gene: .; clone size: many; CDR3 DNA: TGCAGTGCTAGAAAGACCGCCTCGACGAACACCGGGGAGCTGTTTTTT; CDR3 protein: CSARKTASTNTGELFF
V gene: TRBV18; J gene: TRBJ1-1; D gene: .; clone size: .; CDR3 DNA: TGTGCCAGCTCACCACCCAATGGGAACACTGAAGCTTTCTTT; CDR3 protein: CASSPPNGNTEAFF